Sequencing of this TCR beta chain was carried out in a study of cytomegalovirus exposure and HLA in healthy donors. The primer mix had 60 Vbeta and 13 Jbeta primers. Sequencing was performed with immunoSEQ multiplex PCR; in TCRdb, only in-frame clones are kept and a portion is missing. Its table records about 35,000 clones. Trimming removed 0 bases from V and 7 bases from J, with 10 bases in between. The germline V gene has CDR1 SGDLS and CDR2 YYNGEE. CDR3 length: 14 amino acids. This chain uses TRBV9 with TRBJ1-4; D is unclear. This receptor was obtained from a man aged 35-49 years in good health and CMV-seronegative. Sequencing used PBMCs. Here the CDR3 DNA reads TGTGCCAGCAGCGTAGCGCAGAACAGTGAAAAACTGTTTTTT. Its protein product is CASSVAQNSEKLFF. The full variable domain, with the rest looked up from reference TRBV9 and TRBJ1-4, is DSGVTQTPKHLITATGQRVTLRCSPRSGDLSVYWYQQSLDQGLQFLIQYYNGEERAKGNILERFSAQQFPDLHSELNLSSLELGDSALYFCASSVAQNSEKLFFGSGTQLSVL.